The sequence of this TCR beta chain was determined in a study of blood T cell repertoires in COVID-19. As for the study in general: Nucleic acid was either cDNA or gDNA, and it came from T cells, B-cell-depleted T cells, or PBMCs.

The CDR3 runs 14 residues. Germline V gives CDR1 SGHKS, CDR2 YYEKEE (reference sequence). Trimming left V 3 bases short and J 0 bases short, with 7 bases between. The authors' processing: It was from reference gene primer amplification that nucleated cell counts were estimated. Method: immunoSEQ multiplex PCR; TCRdb's copy keeps in-frame clones and lacks some. Clone size and V and J calls were adopted from that table, with D and trimming inferred from the DNA. The sample records roughly 130,000 clones, around 80% being singletons. The chain carries TRBV5-5 and TRBJ1-5; maybe TRBD1 (6 bases). Sequencing was done on a sample of peripheral blood. This TCR was sampled from a man between 65 and 79 years old with acute or convalescent COVID-19. The DNA of the CDR3 is TGTGCCAGCAGCTGGACAGATAGCAATCAGCCCCAGCATTTT. Translated, it gives CASSWTDSNQPQHF.